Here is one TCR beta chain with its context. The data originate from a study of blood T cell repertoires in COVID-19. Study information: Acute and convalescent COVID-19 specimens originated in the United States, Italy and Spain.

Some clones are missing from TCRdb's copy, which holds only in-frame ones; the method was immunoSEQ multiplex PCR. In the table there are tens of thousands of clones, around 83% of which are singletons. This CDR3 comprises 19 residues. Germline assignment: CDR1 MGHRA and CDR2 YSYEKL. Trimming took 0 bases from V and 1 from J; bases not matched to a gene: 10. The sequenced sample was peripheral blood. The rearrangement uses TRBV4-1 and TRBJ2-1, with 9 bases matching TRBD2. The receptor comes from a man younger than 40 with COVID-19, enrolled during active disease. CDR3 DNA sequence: TGCGCCAGCAGCCAAGATCCCAGCGGCGGGAGGGTGTCCTACAATGAGCAGTTCTTC. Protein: CASSQDPSGGRVSYNEQFF.